The 24 T cell receptor beta chains in this list originate from one sample, sequenced in a study of blood T cell repertoires in COVID-19. Produced via immunoSEQ multiplex PCR; TCRdb's table is partial and in-frame only. The profile shows 200,000 to 250,000 clones, approximately 80% of them singletons. Sequenced: peripheral blood. The origin of the receptors is a man aged 25-45 years who had recovered from COVID-19.

The V gene is TRBV19, the J gene TRBJ1-1; D call uncertain. V was trimmed by 3 bases and J by 6 bases, leaving 11 bases between them. CDR3 length equals 13 residues. Germline values: CDR1 LNHDA, CDR2 SQIVND (reference sequence). The CDR3 reads CASSISSVSEAFF. The CDR3 nucleotides read TGTGCCAGTAGTATTTCTTCGGTTTCTGAAGCTTTCTTT.

This chain uses TRBV6-2 or TRBV6-3 with TRBJ1-1; D call uncertain. Germline V lookup: CDR1 MNHEY, CDR2 SVGEGT. With 3 bases removed from V and 8 bases from J, the gap between germline ends came to 7 bases. The CDR3 consists of 11 residues. CDR3 in amino acids: CASSYLSEAFF. The CDR3 bases are TGTGCCAGCAGTTATCTGTCCGAAGCTTTCTTT.

The chain couples TRBV7-2 to TRBJ2-2; D is unclear. Germline CDR1 SGHTA, CDR2 FQGNSA. V was shortened by 0 bases and J by 1 base, with 6 bases between the two germline ends. CDR3 length: 15 residues. Here the CDR3 DNA reads TGTGCCAGCAGCTTAGCGGGCAGGAACACCGGGGAGCTGTTTTTT. Amino acids: CASSLAGRNTGELFF.

CDR3 in amino acids: CASRPGTVSYNEQFF. As DNA, the CDR3 is TGTGCCAGCCGACCAGGGACAGTCTCCTACAATGAGCAGTTCTTC. The rearrangement links TRBV27 to TRBJ2-1; TRBD1 aligns across 7 bases. Germline CDR1 is MNHEY and CDR2 is SMNVEV (reference sequence). The CDR3 loop spans 15 amino acids. Trimming removed 8 bases from V and 0 bases from J; junction bases left unmatched: 7.

The chain uses TRBV9 and TRBJ1-6; a weak D match, TRBD1 (6 bases). Deletions cut 3 bases from V and 4 bases from J, with 14 bases between. The germline V gene encodes CDR1 SGDLS and CDR2 YYNGEE. The CDR3 is 16 residues long. The CDR3 bases are TGTGCCAGCAGCGAGGACACAGGGTTATATAATTCACCCCTCCACTTT. Its translation is CASSEDTGLYNSPLHF.

The V and J genes are TRBV25-1 and TRBJ1-6; 7 positions match TRBD1. Per the germline V gene, CDR1 is MGHDK and CDR2 is SYGVNS. J was trimmed by 10 bases and V by 2 bases; bases with no gene match: 11. The CDR3 extends over 16 amino acids. CDR3 coding DNA: TGTGCCAGCAGTGAAGGGTGGGACAGTCTAGACTCACCCCTCCACTTT. Encoded protein: CASSEGWDSLDSPLHF. The entire variable domain, with the rest obtained from reference TRBV25-1 and TRBJ1-6, is as follows: EADIYQTPRYLVIGTGKKITLECSQTMGHDKMYWYQQDPGMELHLIHYSYGVNSTEKGDLSSESTVSRIRTEHFPLTLESARPSHTSQYLCASSEGWDSLDSPLHFGNGTRLTVT.

A few counts support this clone. The chain joins TRBV5-1 to TRBJ1-6; maybe TRBD1 (5 bases). V shed 0 bases and J shed 4 bases, with 8 bases lying between them. The CDR3 spans 15 residues. CDR1 is SGHRS, CDR2 YFSETQ, per germline. The CDR3 nucleotides are TGCGCCAGCAGCTTGGACAGGCTTTATAATTCACCCCTCCACTTT. It codes for CASSLDRLYNSPLHF.

The genes are TRBV5-6 and TRBJ1-1; D remains ambiguous. Germline CDR1 and CDR2: SGHDT and YYEEEE. Trimming removed 2 bases from V and 0 bases from J, with 5 bases in between. The CDR3 consists of 13 residues. The CDR3 loop reads CASSFTVNTEAFF. As DNA, the CDR3 is TGTGCCAGCAGCTTTACGGTGAACACTGAAGCTTTCTTT.

The chain has TRBV10-3 and TRBJ1-5; TRBD1 aligns across 8 bases. The CDR3 is 13 amino acids. The germline V gene encodes CDR1 ENHRY and CDR2 SYGVKD. Unmatched junction bases numbered 1, after V lost 4 bases and J lost 5 bases. CDR3 DNA sequence: TGTGCCATCAGTGCACAGGGGGATCAGCCCCAGCATTTT. This translates into CAISAQGDQPQHF.

The chain links TRBV9 to TRBJ2-3; 10 bases agree with TRBD2. The CDR3 spans 16 residues. V dropped 0 bases and J dropped 3; count of bases not matched to a gene: 4. The germline V gene encodes CDR1 SGDLS and CDR2 YYNGEE. This chain's CDR3 is CASSVESGGATDTQYF. The CDR3 DNA reads as TGTGCCAGCAGCGTAGAAAGCGGGGGGGCGACAGATACGCAGTATTTT.

There are a few counts of this clone. J is TRBJ1-2 and V is TRBV2, with TRBD1 matching over 7 bases. CDR3 length: 14 amino acids. Germline-derived CDR1 and CDR2 are SNHLY and FYNNEI. Germline trimming cut 2 bases from V and 2 bases from J; bases unmatched to any gene: 2. CDR3 loop: CASSEQGENYGYTF. Written as DNA, the CDR3 is TGTGCCAGCAGTGAACAGGGGGAGAACTATGGCTACACCTTC.

V gene TRBV6-5 combines with J gene TRBJ1-5; D perhaps matches TRBD1 (6 bases). The ends were cut back, 7 bases at V and 7 bases at J, with 14 bases in the middle. This CDR3 spans 13 amino acids. Germline V gene data show CDR1 as MNHEY and CDR2 as SVGAGI. Here the CDR3 DNA reads TGTGCCAGCATCAACAGGGAGCACCAGCCCCAGCATTTT. It translates to CASINREHQPQHF.

The CDR3 nucleotides read TGCAGCGGCACGGGTGGGCGGGGGAGCACAGATACGCAGTATTTT. Residues: CSGTGGRGSTDTQYF. This chain joins TRBV29-1 and TRBJ2-3; TRBD2 matches at 7 bases. CDR1 and CDR2 (germline): SQVTM, ANQGSEA. CDR3 length: 15 amino acids. V gave up 7 bases and J gave up 0 bases; unmatched junction bases: 10.

This clone has just one count. This chain links TRBV4-2 with TRBJ2-1; D might be TRBD2 (6 bases). Germline CDR1 LGHNA, CDR2 YNFKEQ. The ends were cut back, 4 bases at V and 5 bases at J, with 12 bases in the middle. CDR3 length: 14 residues. The CDR3 region is CASSLGLDDNEQFF. The CDR3 DNA reads TGTGCCAGCAGCCTGGGACTCGACGACAATGAGCAGTTCTTC.

This chain connects TRBV7-8 to TRBJ2-7, with a possible D match to TRBD1 (6 bases). V was cut by 4 bases and J by 3 bases, with 10 bases left in between. Germline V gene data show CDR1 as SGHVS and CDR2 as FQNEAQ. The CDR3 extends over 13 amino acids. The CDR3 nucleotides are TGTGCCAGCAGCTCCACAGGGTACTACGAGCAGTACGTC. Amino acids: CASSSTGYYEQYV.

This clone showed up just a few times. The chain joins TRBV13 to TRBJ2-7; D gene uncertain. Looked up from germline, CDR1 is PRHDT and CDR2 is FYEKMQ (reference sequence). Trimming left V 6 bases short and J 9 bases short, with 21 bases between. The CDR3 totals 14 residues. The CDR3 sequence is CASRDSRSAARQYF. In DNA, the CDR3 is TGTGCCAGCAGAGATTCGCGCTCTGCGGCGCGGCAGTACTTC.

The chain is built from TRBV20-1 and TRBJ1-2, with D possibly being TRBD1 (6 bases). Germline CDR1 is DFQATT and CDR2 is SNEGSKA (reference sequence). V dropped 3 bases and J dropped 6 bases, with 17 bases sitting between them. The CDR3 totals 14 residues. CDR3: CSASLTGAGDGYTF. DNA of the CDR3: TGCAGTGCTAGTTTGACAGGCGCCGGGGATGGCTACACCTTC.

This clone was seen only a few times. The chain is built from TRBV13 and TRBJ2-7; D possibly corresponds to TRBD1 (6 bases). V was pared by 3 bases and J by 2 bases, with 8 bases between. The CDR3 length is 13 residues. Looked up from germline, CDR1 is PRHDT and CDR2 is FYEKMQ (reference sequence). The CDR3 bases are TGTGCCAGCAGCTTTGGACAGACCTACGAGCAGTACTTC. Protein: CASSFGQTYEQYF.

The chain has TRBV9 and TRBJ2-2, with D tentatively TRBD2 (6 bases). Trimming took 0 bases from V and 0 from J, leaving 12 bases between them. The V gene's germline CDR1 is SGDLS and CDR2 YYNGEE. The CDR3 is made up of 17 amino acids. In DNA form, the CDR3 reads TGTGCCAGCAGCGTAGACCCAGCGGGCGCGAACACCGGGGAGCTGTTTTTT. It specifies CASSVDPAGANTGELFF.

The rearrangement joins TRBV18 to TRBJ2-1; tentatively, D is TRBD1 (6 bases). Trimming shortened V by 6 bases and J by 6 bases, and 18 bases separated the two germline ends. CDR3 length: 15 amino acids. Looked up from germline, CDR1 is KGHSH and CDR2 is LQKENI. The CDR3: CASSQDAQGINEQFF. The CDR3 DNA is TGTGCCAGCTCTCAGGACGCACAGGGTATCAATGAGCAGTTCTTC.

The chain carries TRBV6-5 and TRBJ2-5, with D maybe TRBD2 (5 bases). The CDR3 consists of 14 residues. Germline V gene sequence: CDR1 MNHEY, CDR2 SVGAGI. The V end was cut by 8 bases, the J end by 5 bases, with 18 bases between. Here the CDR3 DNA reads TGTGCCAGCGGTAAGCTAGGACTCCTCGAGACCCAGTACTTC. Its protein is CASGKLGLLETQYF.

CDR3 region: CASIQTGGANTEAFF. The CDR3 coding sequence is TGTGCCAGCATCCAGACAGGGGGCGCGAACACTGAAGCTTTCTTT. This chain connects TRBV7-2 to TRBJ1-1; 10 nucleotides align to TRBD1. The V gene's germline CDR1 is SGHTA and CDR2 FQGNSA. J was trimmed by 1 base and V by 7 bases; bases with no gene match: 6. The CDR3 sequence is 15 residues long.

The rearrangement joins TRBV10-3 to TRBJ1-4, with 7 bases that match TRBD1. J gave up 8 bases and V 6 bases, and 6 bases lay outside the gene matches. The CDR3 runs 13 residues. CDR1 and CDR2 from the germline V gene are ENHRY and SYGVKD. The CDR3 region has the DNA TGTGCCATCAGCAGACAGGGCGGCGAAAAACTGTTTTTT. Protein sequence: CAISRQGGEKLFF.

This clone was counted once. CDR3 in DNA: TGTGCCACCCTCCCTGGCCAGGGATACAATGAGCAGTTCTTC. Amino acids: CATLPGQGYNEQFF. The chain recombines TRBV5-4 with TRBJ2-1; perhaps TRBD1 as D (5 bases). Trimming left V 9 bases short and J 4 bases short, with 17 bases between. Germline assignment: CDR1 SGHNT and CDR2 YYREEE (reference sequence). This CDR3 has 14 residues. Full variable domain (missing parts from reference TRBV5-4 and TRBJ2-1): ETGVTQSPTHLIKTRGQQVTLRCSSQSGHNTVSWYQQALGQGPQFIFQYYREEENGRGNFPPRFSGLQFPNYSSELNVNALELDDSALYLCATLPGQGYNEQFFGPGTRLTVL.